This is a list of T cell receptor beta chains from one sample in a study of shared clonotypes between healthy human individuals. The table came from immunoSEQ multiplex PCR; TCRdb's copy has only in-frame clones and leaves some out. The sample contains over 2 million clones, over 85% of which appear only once. The sequenced material came from naive CD4+ T cells sorted from blood. These receptors all come from a man in his late teens or twenties in good health. Both conserved end residues are part of each CDR3. D genes are given only for firm matches. Part of the rows lack a size; the others show once, few, many or a class for expanded clones.

clone_size: NA
v_call: TRBV7-2
j_call: TRBJ2-7
d_call: TRBD2
cdr3_aa: CASSLSGTSGPYEQYF
cdr3_nt: TGTGCCAGCAGCTTATCTGGGACTAGCGGTCCCTACGAGCAGTACTTC

clone_size: NA
v_call: TRBV29-1
j_call: TRBJ1-1
d_call: NA
cdr3_aa: CSAQGNTEAFF
cdr3_nt: TGCAGCGCTCAGGGGAACACTGAAGCTTTCTTT

clone_size: NA
v_call: TRBV28
j_call: TRBJ2-7
d_call: NA
cdr3_aa: CASSLLGFYDKQYF
cdr3_nt: TGTGCCAGCAGTTTACTCGGATTTTACGACAAGCAGTACTTC

clone_size: NA
v_call: TRBV11-2
j_call: TRBJ2-7
d_call: TRBD2
cdr3_aa: CASSQGTSGAFYEQYF
cdr3_nt: TGTGCCAGCAGTCAAGGGACTAGCGGGGCTTTCTACGAGCAGTACTTC

clone_size: NA
v_call: TRBV4-1
j_call: TRBJ2-6
d_call: TRBD1
cdr3_aa: CASSKPGQGDSGANVLTF
cdr3_nt: TGCGCCAGCAGCAAGCCGGGACAGGGAGACTCTGGGGCCAACGTCCTGACTTTC

clone_size: NA
v_call: TRBV5-1
j_call: TRBJ2-4
d_call: TRBD2
cdr3_aa: CASSPGGDRNIQYF
cdr3_nt: TGCGCCAGCAGCCCTGGGGGGGATCGAAACATTCAGTACTTC

clone_size: NA
v_call: TRBV6-5
j_call: TRBJ2-5
d_call: NA
cdr3_aa: CASSPPGGLETQYF
cdr3_nt: TGTGCCAGCAGCCCCCCGGGGGGCCTAGAGACCCAGTACTTC

clone_size: NA
v_call: TRBV29-1
j_call: TRBJ2-3
d_call: NA
cdr3_aa: CSVGGVRSTDTQYF
cdr3_nt: TGCAGCGTCGGAGGGGTCCGAAGCACAGATACGCAGTATTTT

clone_size: NA
v_call: TRBV5-6
j_call: TRBJ1-1
d_call: TRBD1
cdr3_aa: CASSLLDRAINTEAFF
cdr3_nt: TGTGCCAGCAGCTTACTGGACAGGGCTATTAACACTGAAGCTTTCTTT

clone_size: NA
v_call: TRBV29-1
j_call: TRBJ2-7
d_call: NA
cdr3_aa: CSVEDLADEQYF
cdr3_nt: TGCAGCGTTGAAGATTTGGCAGACGAGCAGTACTTC

clone_size: NA
v_call: TRBV25-1
j_call: TRBJ2-7
d_call: NA
cdr3_aa: CASSDGGGRSSYEQYF
cdr3_nt: TGTGCCAGCAGTGATGGGGGGGGGCGAAGCTCCTACGAGCAGTACTTC

clone_size: NA
v_call: TRBV11-2
j_call: TRBJ1-2
d_call: NA
cdr3_aa: CASSLVASWNANYGYTF
cdr3_nt: TGTGCCAGCAGCTTAGTGGCAAGTTGGAACGCTAACTATGGCTACACCTTC

clone_size: once
v_call: TRBV5-1
j_call: TRBJ2-3
d_call: NA
cdr3_aa: CASSLSTTTDTQYF
cdr3_nt: TGCGCCAGCAGCTTGTCAACTACTACAGATACGCAGTATTTT

clone_size: NA
v_call: TRBV7-8
j_call: TRBJ2-3
d_call: NA
cdr3_aa: CASISRDTDTQYF
cdr3_nt: TGTGCCAGCATCTCGCGAGACACAGATACGCAGTATTTT

clone_size: NA
v_call: TRBV6-1
j_call: TRBJ1-2
d_call: NA
cdr3_aa: CASSERVPTQRGYTF
cdr3_nt: TGTGCCAGCAGTGAGAGGGTCCCCACCCAGAGGGGCTACACCTTC

clone_size: NA
v_call: TRBV6-1
j_call: TRBJ1-4
d_call: TRBD1
cdr3_aa: CASRLTGRVEKLFF
cdr3_nt: TGTGCCAGCAGGTTGACAGGGAGGGTTGAAAAACTGTTTTTT

clone_size: NA
v_call: TRBV10-3
j_call: TRBJ1-3
d_call: NA
cdr3_aa: CAISDWNSGNTIYF
cdr3_nt: TGTGCCATCAGTGACTGGAACTCTGGAAACACCATATATTTT

clone_size: NA
v_call: TRBV11-2
j_call: TRBJ2-7
d_call: TRBD1
cdr3_aa: CASRTTGTVKSYEQYF
cdr3_nt: TGTGCCAGCAGAACGACGGGGACAGTGAAATCCTACGAGCAGTACTTC